This T cell receptor (beta chain) originates from a study of blood T cell repertoires in COVID-19. Sequencing was performed with immunoSEQ multiplex PCR; in TCRdb, only in-frame clones are kept and a portion is missing. The sample lists some 56,000 clones; around 88% were seen once. Sample: peripheral blood. This TCR was recovered from a woman older than 75 with acute or convalescent COVID-19.

CDR3 sequence (DNA): TGTGCCAGTAGTACAGGGGGGCCCCAGCATTTT. This sequence encodes CASSTGGPQHF. The chain combines TRBV19 with TRBJ1-5; TRBD1 aligns across 7 bases. This CDR3 is 11 amino acids long. In germline, CDR1 is LNHDA, CDR2 SQIVND (reference sequence). V was pared by 4 bases and J by 9 bases, with 0 bases of the junction left unmatched. The variable domain in full, with the rest retrieved from reference TRBV19 and TRBJ1-5, is DGGITQSPKYLFRKEGQNVTLSCEQNLNHDAMYWYRQDPGQGLRLIYYSQIVNDFQKGDIAEGYSVSREKKESFPLTVTSAQKNPTAFYLCASSTGGPQHFGDGTRLSIL.